The clone carrying this TCR beta chain has only a few counts. Its specificity is not known. This sample stems from a study of cytomegalovirus exposure and HLA in healthy donors. The study ran its PCR with 60 Vbeta and 13 Jbeta primers. As originally analysed: As a later analysis found, there were tens of millions of unique TCR beta chains, of which around 10 million were shared. Produced via immunoSEQ multiplex PCR; TCRdb's table is partial and in-frame only. From that table come the V and J calls and clone size; the DNA was used to work out D and trimming. The sample gives roughly 120,000 clones, over 60% of which show up once; around 3.5% is in the top ten. Whole-study results and caveats: Sequencing depth across donors, presence/absence analyses assumed, was roughly uniform. Within the data, a cluster of highly shared sequence variants was likely a sequencing artifact.

The germline V gene has CDR1 MNHNS and CDR2 SASEGT. V was shortened by 6 bases and J by 6 bases, with 9 bases between the two germline ends. The CDR3 length is 11 residues. The TCR sequence derives from a human donor in good health. The chain links TRBV6-1 to TRBJ2-7; D unresolved. Specimen: PBMCs. In DNA, the CDR3 is TGTGCCAGCAGAATGGGCAGCGAGCAGTACTTC. The encoded protein is CASRMGSEQYF.